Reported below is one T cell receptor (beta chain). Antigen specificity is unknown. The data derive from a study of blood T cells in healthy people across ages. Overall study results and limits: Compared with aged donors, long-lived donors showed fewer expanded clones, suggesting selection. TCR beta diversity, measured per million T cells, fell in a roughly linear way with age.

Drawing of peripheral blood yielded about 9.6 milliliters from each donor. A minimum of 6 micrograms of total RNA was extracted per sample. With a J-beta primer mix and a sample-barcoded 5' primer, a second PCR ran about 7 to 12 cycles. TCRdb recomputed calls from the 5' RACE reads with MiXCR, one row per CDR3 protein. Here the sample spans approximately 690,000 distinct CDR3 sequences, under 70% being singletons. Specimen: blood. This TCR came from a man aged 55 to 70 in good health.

CDR3 in DNA: TGCGCCAGCAGCTTGAGCTCCAGGGCTATCACAGATACGCAGTATTTT. It yields the protein CASSLSSRAITDTQYF. The chain links TRBV5-1 to TRBJ2-3, with D possibly matching TRBD1 (5 bases). Germline V gene sequence: CDR1 SGHRS, CDR2 YFSETQ. The CDR3 sequence is 16 residues long. Trimming shortened V by 1 base and J by 2 bases, and 14 bases separated the two germline ends.